This entry features one T cell receptor (beta chain) sequence. This sample was included in a study of blood T cell repertoires in COVID-19. Assay: immunoSEQ multiplex PCR; the TCRdb copy retains only in-frame clones and omits some. The data contain approximately 97,000 clones, around 73% of them seen just once; the ten biggest clones take up over 7.5%. This CDR3 contains 18 residues. From germline, CDR1 is SEHNR and CDR2 FQNEAQ (reference sequence). V dropped 5 bases and J dropped 0; count of bases not matched to a gene: 6. This rearrangement joins TRBV7-9 to TRBJ2-4, with 14 bases matching TRBD2. The material sequenced was peripheral blood. This TCR was recovered from a man aged 55-75 years with active or convalescent COVID-19. CDR3 DNA: TGTGCCAGCAGCCGGACTAGCGGGAGGTCTCTAGCCAAAAACATTCAGTACTTC. It is translated as CASSRTSGRSLAKNIQYF.